This T cell receptor beta chain was identified in a study of T cell repertoires in aging, cancer and after chemotherapy. Turning to the study itself: Six age groups, ranging from 30 or younger to 70 or older, included the donors. Repeat sampling of healthy donors over several months to years showed clear clonal overlap.

About this clonotype: The antigen remains undetermined. Mismatch with germline at one junction end may stem from a read error.

General study results and limits: Median generation probability rose over the chemotherapy interval in each cancer cohort, suggesting rebound thymic output. Untreated cancer patients had significantly lower blood TCR diversity than age-matched healthy donors.

The CDR3 runs to 15 residues. CDR1 SGHDT and CDR2 YYEEEE come from the germline V gene. Amplification of TCR beta used genomic DNA extracted from peripheral blood. Rearranged V-D-J TRB sequences were amplified with a mixed TRB-A/B primer pool. In TCRdb, the multiplex PCR reads were re-called with MiXCR into one record per CDR3 protein. The profile shows some 14,000 distinct CDR3 sequences, around 23% of them singletons. The J gene is TRBJ2-2, the V gene TRBV5-6; D unclear. The TCR was taken from a human donor in good health. Sequences were obtained from blood. As DNA, the CDR3 is TGCGCCAGCAGCTTGGGCCAGACGAACACCGGGGAGCTGTTTTTT. Translation: CASSLGQTNTGELFF.